These 9 T cell receptor beta chains came from one sample sequenced in a study of response to subunit inactivated influenza vaccine. TCRdb re-called the RT-PCR reads with MiXCR, one entry per CDR3 protein. The table has more than 400,000 distinct CDR3 sequences, approximately 10% seen once. Sequenced material: PBMCs from blood, taken about 6 weeks after vaccination. These receptors all stem from a man aged 45-65 years who received an inactivated influenza vaccine.

Many counts were recorded for this clonotype. This chain uses TRBV12-3 or TRBV12-4 with TRBJ2-3; 7 bases agree with TRBD2. CDR3 length equals 16 residues. Losses at the gene ends were 3 bases for V and 1 base for J; bases not matched to a gene: 7. CDR3 protein: CASSFGMLAGTDTQYF. DNA of the CDR3: TGTGCCAGCAGTTTCGGAATGCTAGCGGGCACAGATACGCAGTATTTT.

V is TRBV5-1 and J is TRBJ2-5, with D possibly being TRBD1 (6 bases). Germline CDR1 SGHRS, CDR2 YFSETQ. V lost 6 bases and J lost 7, with 19 bases in between. CDR3 length: 14 residues. The chain's CDR3 is CASTPGQQEGTQYF. The CDR3 DNA reads TGCGCCAGCACCCCCGGACAGCAAGAGGGGACCCAGTACTTC.

With regard to this clonotype: At one boundary the junction diverges from the germline segment, which might be a read error. This rearrangement joins TRBV12-3 or TRBV12-4 to TRBJ2-7; TRBD1 agrees at 10 bases. This CDR3 is 16 amino acids long. DNA for the CDR3: TGTGCCTGCAGTCCCTCAACCGGGACAGGGGACTACGAGCAGTACTTC. It codes for CACSPSTGTGDYEQYF.

This chain connects TRBV10-3 to TRBJ2-7, with D perhaps matching TRBD2 (6 bases). Germline V gene data show CDR1 as ENHRY and CDR2 as SYGVKD. The CDR3 is made up of 14 amino acids. The V and J ends lost 4 bases and 1 base respectively, with 11 bases between them. The CDR3 region is CAISATSGSYEQYF. The CDR3 nucleotides are TGTGCCATCAGTGCGACTAGTGGGTCCTACGAGCAGTACTTC.

In this sample, this clonotype turned up many times. This chain joins TRBV12-3 or TRBV12-4 and TRBJ2-3, with TRBD2 matching 8 bases. V was clipped by 2 bases and J by 5 bases; unmatched bases: 6. The CDR3 has 15 amino acids. The chain's CDR3 is CASSLSGGALDTQYF. In DNA, the CDR3 is TGTGCCAGCAGTTTATCCGGGGGGGCATTAGATACGCAGTATTTT.

The V gene is TRBV28, the J gene TRBJ2-7; 9 bases agree with TRBD1. The CDR3 runs to 16 residues. The trim removed 3 bases at V and 3 bases at J, leaving 9 bases unmatched. Germline assignment: CDR1 MDHEN and CDR2 SYDVKM. CDR3 sequence reads: CASSFPRTGVGYEQYF. The CDR3 DNA is TGTGCCAGCAGTTTTCCCCGGACAGGGGTGGGCTACGAGCAGTACTTC.

This clonotype has only a few counts. The chain has TRBV27 and TRBJ2-7, with TRBD1 identical over 8 bases. The germline V gene encodes CDR1 MNHEY and CDR2 SMNVEV (reference sequence). V trimming: 6 bases; J trimming: 3 bases; junction bases outside the gene matches: 7. There are 14 residues in the CDR3. CDR3 in DNA: TGTGCCAGCAGGAGAGGGACAGGCCTCTACGAGCAGTACTTC. It yields the protein CASRRGTGLYEQYF.

Ten or more counts support this clonotype. The chain carries TRBV29-1 and TRBJ1-2; D possibly corresponds to TRBD1 (5 bases). The CDR3 is 13 amino acids. Trimming removed 5 bases at V and 6 bases at J, with 16 bases between. Germline assignment: CDR1 SQVTM and CDR2 ANQGSEA. CDR3: CSVRGTLSHGYTF. CDR3 DNA sequence: TGCAGCGTTCGCGGGACCCTCTCCCATGGCTACACCTTC.

Here the CDR3 reads CASSRGNKYNEQFF. The CDR3 DNA reads as TGTGCCAGCAGCCGGGGGAACAAATACAATGAGCAGTTCTTC. The chain employs TRBV7-2 and TRBJ2-1; the D gene is possibly TRBD2 (6 bases). V was trimmed by 5 bases and J by 4 bases, leaving 12 bases between them. This CDR3 spans 14 amino acids. Germline CDR1 reads SGHTA; CDR2 reads FQGNSA. Full variable domain (missing parts from reference TRBV7-2 and TRBJ2-1): GAGVSQSPSNKVTEKGKDVELRCDPISGHTALYWYRQSLGQGLEFLIYFQGNSAPDKSGLPSDRFSAERTGGSVSTLTIQRTQQEDSAVYLCASSRGNKYNEQFFGPGTRLTVL.